This TCR beta chain was captured by sequencing in a study of Ad26.COV2.S vaccination and SARS-CoV-2 variants (dated by TCRdb to the early 2020s). Notes on the research overall: Vaccine-arm donors were drawn from COV1001, a multicentre, randomized, double-blind, placebo-controlled phase I-IIa trial of Ad26.COV2.S in healthy adults. Ad26.COV2.S was administered intramuscularly at 5 x 10^10 or 1 x 10^11 viral particles, either as a single shot or as two shots given 56 days apart. TCRbeta repertoire sequencing was used to assess the specificity and breadth of SARS-CoV-2-reactive T cell receptors after Ad26.COV2.S vaccination. The TCR-sequenced set comprised about 32 samples: around 20 Ad26.COV2.S vaccine recipients, 5 placebo recipients and 8 SARS-CoV-2 convalescent individuals. Trial participants were randomized into five groups of five: low-dose or high-dose Ad26.COV2.S given once or twice, or placebo on both occasions. Throughout the experiments and outcome assessment, investigators stayed blinded to trial group allocation.

Concerning this clone: The specificity of this receptor is unknown. No base quality values were provided; no much bigger clone lies one nucleotide off.

TCRbeta CDR3 regions were sequenced with the immunoSEQ Assay. After extraction, genomic DNA underwent amplification by bias-controlled multiplex PCR, followed by high-throughput sequencing. The paper's data handling went like this. To quantify the absolute abundance of each unique TCRbeta CDR3 region, sequences were collapsed and filtered. Usable DNA was measured by amplifying reference genes present in all nucleated cells, and TCRbeta template counts were normalized to that usable DNA to estimate T cell fraction. Repertoire TCRs were annotated as SARS-CoV-2-specific when V gene, CDR3 amino acid sequence and J gene were exactly matched to a known reactive TCR set. The reference SARS-CoV-2 TCR set was derived from MIRA and filtered for enrichment in COVID-19-positive ImmuneCODE repertoires, a step that removed public or cross-reactive TCRs. Drawing on the MIRA antigens, annotated TCRs were analysed further at the level of specific ORF or position within ORF. Breadth was defined as annotated unique rearrangements over total unique productive rearrangements; depth was the summed frequency of those rearrangements. Two-sided Wilcoxon rank-sum tests were used to compare TCR breadth between groups. The table was pulled from immuneACCESS by TCRdb, which kept in-frame rearrangements only. Such tables lose some clones; where checked, under half of the loss comes from unresolved V genes, and the rest has no known cause. V, J and clone size were drawn from that table, and D and trimming were deduced from the DNA. Here the sample has roughly 460,000 clones; roughly nine tenths occur a single time. The ten largest make up 1.7% of the sample.

What the study reported, not specific to this receptor: After vaccination, substantial breadth of spike-specific CD8+ and CD4+ T cell responses was reported. Spike-specific TCR breadth was higher in Ad26.COV2.S recipients than in placebo recipients (P = 0.0014). Comparable non-spike TCR breadth was observed between vaccine and placebo recipients, consistent with only spike being contained in the vaccine. The study was not powered for comparison of responses between vaccine doses or regimens. It was noted by the authors that total T cell responses may have been underestimated by the TCR breadth and depth analyses.

Reading the label with the study, this specimen's treatment or condition is: about 20 received Ad26.COV2.S at low or high dose, single or two shots; five or six received placebo; per-sample allocation not given. Repertoires of vaccine and placebo recipients were sequenced from samples taken on day 63 after the first injection. Cohort 1b enrolled 20 to 30 adults aged 18-55 years at a single site in Boston, USA, between 29 July and 7 August 2020. Ad26.COV2.S was a replication-incompetent adenovirus type 26 vector that expressed a prefusion-stabilized SARS-CoV-2 spike protein derived from the original Wuhan strain. The clonotype originates from a person between 18 and 65 years old who received the Ad26.COV2.S COVID-19 vaccine or a placebo. Material: peripheral blood, obtained in a trial of Ad26.COV2.S vaccine versus placebo.

The DNA sequence follows: TGTGCCAGCAGCTCATGGACTGCCCAAGAGACCCAGTACTTC. Its amino acids are CASSSWTAQETQYF. The chain links TRBV7-9 with TRBJ2-5; the D region possibly corresponds to TRBD2 (5 bases align). The CDR3 covers 14 residues, taking in both the cysteine and the phenylalanine. Only the CDR3 part of the read is kept: 42 bases, read in frame from the first base. CDR1 and CDR2, looked up from the germline V gene (reference sequence), are SEHNR and FQNEAQ. Cut back by 4 bases and 1 base, the V and J ends lie 10 bases apart.